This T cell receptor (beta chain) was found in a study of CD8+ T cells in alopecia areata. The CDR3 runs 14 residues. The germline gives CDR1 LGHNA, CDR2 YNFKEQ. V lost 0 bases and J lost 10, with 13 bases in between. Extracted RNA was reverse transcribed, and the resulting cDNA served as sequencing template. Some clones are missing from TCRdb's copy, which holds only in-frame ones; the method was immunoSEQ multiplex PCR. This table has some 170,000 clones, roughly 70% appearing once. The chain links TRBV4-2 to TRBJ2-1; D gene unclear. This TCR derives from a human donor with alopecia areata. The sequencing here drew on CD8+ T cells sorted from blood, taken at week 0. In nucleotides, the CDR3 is TGTGCCAGCAGCCAAGAGCGCTACCCCTTAGAGCAGTTCTTC. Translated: CASSQERYPLEQFF.